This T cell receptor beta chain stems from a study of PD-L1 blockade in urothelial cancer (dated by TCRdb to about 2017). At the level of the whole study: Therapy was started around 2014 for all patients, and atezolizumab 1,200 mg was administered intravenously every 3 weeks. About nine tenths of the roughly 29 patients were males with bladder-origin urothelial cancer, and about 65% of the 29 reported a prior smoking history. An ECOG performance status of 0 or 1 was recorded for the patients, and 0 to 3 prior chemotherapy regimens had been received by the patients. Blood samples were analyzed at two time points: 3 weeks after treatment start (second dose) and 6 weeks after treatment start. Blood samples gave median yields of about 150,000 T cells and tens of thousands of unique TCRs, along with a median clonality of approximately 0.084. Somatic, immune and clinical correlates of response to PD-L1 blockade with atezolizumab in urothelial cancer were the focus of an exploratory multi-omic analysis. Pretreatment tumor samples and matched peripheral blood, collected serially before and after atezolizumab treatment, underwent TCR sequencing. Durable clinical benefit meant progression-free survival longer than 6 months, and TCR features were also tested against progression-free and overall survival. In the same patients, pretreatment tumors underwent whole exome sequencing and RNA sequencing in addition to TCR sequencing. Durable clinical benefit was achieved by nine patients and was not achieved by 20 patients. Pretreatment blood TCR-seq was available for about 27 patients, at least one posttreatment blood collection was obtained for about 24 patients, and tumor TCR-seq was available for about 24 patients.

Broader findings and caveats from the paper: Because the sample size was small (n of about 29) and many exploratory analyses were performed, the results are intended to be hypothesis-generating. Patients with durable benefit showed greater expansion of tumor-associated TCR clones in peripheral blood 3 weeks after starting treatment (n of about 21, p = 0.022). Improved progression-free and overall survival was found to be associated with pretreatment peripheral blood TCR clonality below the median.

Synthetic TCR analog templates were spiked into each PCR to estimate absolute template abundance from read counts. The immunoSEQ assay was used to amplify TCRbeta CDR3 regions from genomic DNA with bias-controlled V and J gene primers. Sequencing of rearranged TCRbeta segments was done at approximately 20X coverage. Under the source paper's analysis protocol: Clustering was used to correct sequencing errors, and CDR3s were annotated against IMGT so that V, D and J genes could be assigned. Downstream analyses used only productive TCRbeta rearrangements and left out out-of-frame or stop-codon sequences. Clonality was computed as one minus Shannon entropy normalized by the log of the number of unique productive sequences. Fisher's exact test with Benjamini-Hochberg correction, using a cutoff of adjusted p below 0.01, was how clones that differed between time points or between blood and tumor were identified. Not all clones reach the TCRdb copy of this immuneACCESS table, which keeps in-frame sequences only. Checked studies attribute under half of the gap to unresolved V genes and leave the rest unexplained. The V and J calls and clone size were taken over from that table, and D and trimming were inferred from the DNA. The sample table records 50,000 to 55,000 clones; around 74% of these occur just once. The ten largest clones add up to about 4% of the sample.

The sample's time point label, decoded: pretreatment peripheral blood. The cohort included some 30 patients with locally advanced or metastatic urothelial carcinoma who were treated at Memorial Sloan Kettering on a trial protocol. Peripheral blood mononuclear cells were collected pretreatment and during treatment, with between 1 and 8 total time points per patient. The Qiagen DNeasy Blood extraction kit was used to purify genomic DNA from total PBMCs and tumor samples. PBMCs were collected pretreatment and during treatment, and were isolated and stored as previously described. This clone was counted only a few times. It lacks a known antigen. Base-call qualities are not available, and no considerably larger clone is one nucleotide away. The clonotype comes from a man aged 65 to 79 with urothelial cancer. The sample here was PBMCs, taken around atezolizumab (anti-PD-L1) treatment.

The CDR3 region has the sequence CSVSTRDRGWTEAFF. In nucleotides, the sequence is TGCAGCGTTTCCACCCGGGACAGGGGGTGGACTGAAGCTTTCTTT. In this chain, TRBV29-1 is recombined with TRBJ1-1, and 11 bases in between align with TRBD1. The CDR3, from cysteine to phenylalanine, totals 15 residues. Solely the CDR3 DNA is kept, with 45 bases framed from the first base. V trim: 5 bases; J trim: 5 bases; unmatched bases: 10. In the germline V gene, CDR1 corresponds to SQVTM and CDR2 to ANQGSEA.